The sequence of this TCR beta chain was determined in a study of memory CD4+ T cells and cytomegalovirus serostatus. V shed 1 base and J shed 4 bases, with 14 bases lying between them. This CDR3 has 16 residues. Germline V CDR1 and CDR2: SGHTA, FQGTGA. As regards this clone: What it binds is not known.

Profiling relied on immunoSEQ multiplex PCR, and the TCRdb table lists in-frame clones only, not all of them. Here the sample spans about 58,000 clones, more than 70% being singletons. Single viable CD3+CD4+CD8-CD45RO+ cells were sorted as the memory CD4+ T cells. Serum IgG to CMV pp150, pp28, p38 and p52 defined serostatus. Study-level results: Suggested: most of the CMV-linked TCR signature lies in CD4+ memory cells.

Material for sequencing was memory CD4+ T cells from blood. The receptor was isolated from an adult in good health and CMV-seronegative. Some clones in this sample may be carry-over from other donors' samples. The chain carries TRBV7-3 and TRBJ1-3; a weak D match, TRBD1 (6 bases). CDR3 nucleotides: TGTGCCAGCAGCTTAAATCCGGGGGCGAAAGGAAACACCATATATTTT. Amino acids: CASSLNPGAKGNTIYF.